These T cell receptor beta chains were read from a single sample in a study of T cells in Graves' hyperthyroidism and ophthalmopathy. TCRdb re-analysed the multiplex PCR reads in MiXCR, keeping a single row per CDR3 protein. The sample has about 590,000 distinct CDR3 sequences; roughly 14% are singletons. Sequenced input: blood. The receptors derive from a woman aged 25 to 45 with Graves' hyperthyroidism. CDR3s include the opening cysteine and the closing phenylalanine or tryptophan. A D gene is named only where the DNA matches it firmly.

j_gene: TRBJ1-1
v_gene: TRBV6-1
d_gene: TRBD1
CDR3aa: CASRETGVNTEAFF

j_gene: TRBJ2-1
v_gene: TRBV7-3
d_gene: .
CDR3aa: CASSLNGSSSYNEQFF

j_gene: TRBJ1-6
v_gene: TRBV18
d_gene: .
CDR3aa: CASSPQEGQSPLHF

j_gene: TRBJ2-1
v_gene: TRBV25-1
d_gene: .
CDR3aa: CASSERVGTYNEQFF

j_gene: TRBJ2-5
v_gene: TRBV20-1
d_gene: .
CDR3aa: CSARSLTLARYQETQYF

j_gene: TRBJ1-4
v_gene: TRBV18
d_gene: .
CDR3aa: CASSPPRPNEKLFF

j_gene: TRBJ2-1
v_gene: TRBV5-1
d_gene: .
CDR3aa: CASSLVYVNEQFF

j_gene: TRBJ1-2
v_gene: TRBV28
d_gene: .
CDR3aa: CASSPLGYGYTF

j_gene: TRBJ2-7
v_gene: TRBV27
d_gene: .
CDR3aa: CASSLGGVASHEQYF

j_gene: TRBJ1-1
v_gene: TRBV6-2/TRBV6-3
d_gene: .
CDR3aa: CASSYGVQTEAFF

j_gene: TRBJ2-5
v_gene: TRBV4-1
d_gene: TRBD1
CDR3aa: CASSRTGPSSETQYF

j_gene: TRBJ2-7
v_gene: TRBV30
d_gene: .
CDR3aa: CAWSPDGTATPQYF

j_gene: TRBJ1-2
v_gene: TRBV11-3
d_gene: .
CDR3aa: CASSFRAGYGYTF

j_gene: TRBJ2-2
v_gene: TRBV18
d_gene: TRBD1
CDR3aa: CASSVNRGPRSGELFF

j_gene: TRBJ2-1
v_gene: TRBV10-1
d_gene: TRBD1
CDR3aa: CASSAGQGIFNEQFF

j_gene: TRBJ2-4
v_gene: TRBV12-3/TRBV12-4
d_gene: .
CDR3aa: CASSLDRLGNIQYF

j_gene: TRBJ2-1
v_gene: TRBV5-1
d_gene: .
CDR3aa: CASSSDFYNEQFF

j_gene: TRBJ1-1
v_gene: TRBV7-9
d_gene: .
CDR3aa: CASSLGSSQTEAFF

j_gene: TRBJ2-1
v_gene: TRBV3-1
d_gene: TRBD2
CDR3aa: CASSQDPPGTSGGNEQFF

j_gene: TRBJ1-1
v_gene: TRBV29-1
d_gene: .
CDR3aa: CSTRKGIDTEAFF

j_gene: TRBJ2-5
v_gene: TRBV2
d_gene: TRBD1
CDR3aa: CATDRDRDTQYF

j_gene: TRBJ2-4
v_gene: TRBV20-1
d_gene: .
CDR3aa: CSAREGIQYF

j_gene: TRBJ2-2
v_gene: TRBV11-3
d_gene: .
CDR3aa: CASSLDFSANTGELFF

j_gene: TRBJ2-7
v_gene: TRBV11-2
d_gene: .
CDR3aa: CASSPQQGPYEQYF

j_gene: TRBJ2-1
v_gene: TRBV2
d_gene: .
CDR3aa: CASSEGASNEQFF

j_gene: TRBJ2-2
v_gene: TRBV2
d_gene: TRBD2
CDR3aa: CASSPGTSGYTGELFF

j_gene: TRBJ1-2
v_gene: TRBV29-1
d_gene: .
CDR3aa: CSVDPGSANYGYTF

j_gene: TRBJ2-2
v_gene: TRBV4-3
d_gene: .
CDR3aa: CASSQEIGGAGELFF

j_gene: TRBJ2-5
v_gene: TRBV4-2
d_gene: .
CDR3aa: CASSQKQGVWETQYF

j_gene: TRBJ2-1
v_gene: TRBV7-2
d_gene: .
CDR3aa: CASSFGRRGWGDEQFF

j_gene: TRBJ2-7
v_gene: TRBV6-1
d_gene: .
CDR3aa: CASHSGGAGSYEQYF

j_gene: TRBJ1-1
v_gene: TRBV28
d_gene: .
CDR3aa: CASSTGFVAEAFF

j_gene: TRBJ1-5
v_gene: TRBV4-2
d_gene: .
CDR3aa: CASSLFADGVNSNQPQHF

j_gene: TRBJ2-5
v_gene: TRBV6-1
d_gene: .
CDR3aa: CASSFGSNEETQYF

j_gene: TRBJ1-6
v_gene: TRBV19
d_gene: TRBD1
CDR3aa: CASSIGQGDSPLHF

j_gene: TRBJ2-3
v_gene: TRBV2
d_gene: TRBD2
CDR3aa: CASSDILAENTDTQYF

j_gene: TRBJ1-3
v_gene: TRBV5-1
d_gene: .
CDR3aa: CASSEGTSSGNTIYF

j_gene: TRBJ2-2
v_gene: TRBV5-6
d_gene: TRBD1
CDR3aa: CASRLEGQGSGKNTGELFF

j_gene: TRBJ2-5
v_gene: TRBV20-1
d_gene: TRBD1
CDR3aa: CSARDPARGETQYF

j_gene: TRBJ2-2
v_gene: TRBV4-1
d_gene: .
CDR3aa: CASSQDLQAHGELFF

j_gene: TRBJ2-3
v_gene: TRBV13
d_gene: TRBD2
CDR3aa: CASSSWTSGRSLTDTQYF

j_gene: TRBJ2-5
v_gene: TRBV11-2
d_gene: .
CDR3aa: CASSSLSYETQYF

j_gene: TRBJ2-4
v_gene: TRBV13
d_gene: .
CDR3aa: CASSASPLAKNIQYF

j_gene: TRBJ2-1
v_gene: TRBV9
d_gene: TRBD2
CDR3aa: CASSVISGGGEQFF

j_gene: TRBJ1-1
v_gene: TRBV14
d_gene: .
CDR3aa: CASSPAPPEAFF

j_gene: TRBJ2-3
v_gene: TRBV12-3/TRBV12-4
d_gene: TRBD2
CDR3aa: CASSLLSGRAVGGTDTQYF

j_gene: TRBJ2-2
v_gene: TRBV7-9
d_gene: TRBD2
CDR3aa: CASSLVFFGGRAVSAGELFF

j_gene: TRBJ1-1
v_gene: TRBV7-6
d_gene: .
CDR3aa: CASSLALDRYTEAFF

j_gene: TRBJ2-1
v_gene: TRBV29-1
d_gene: .
CDR3aa: CSVVLASGGYNEQFF

j_gene: TRBJ2-2
v_gene: TRBV20-1
d_gene: .
CDR3aa: CSARAVGLTNTGELFF

j_gene: TRBJ2-7
v_gene: TRBV20-1
d_gene: .
CDR3aa: CSARVPGGPYEQYF

j_gene: TRBJ2-3
v_gene: TRBV5-1
d_gene: TRBD1
CDR3aa: CASSPTGTVSTDTQYF

j_gene: TRBJ2-3
v_gene: TRBV12-3/TRBV12-4
d_gene: TRBD2
CDR3aa: CATRTGTTSTDTQYF

j_gene: TRBJ2-1
v_gene: TRBV2
d_gene: .
CDR3aa: CASSGSLGWEQFF